Shown below are 20 T cell receptor beta chains from a single sample sequenced in a study of cytomegalovirus exposure and HLA in healthy donors. PCR amplification relied on 60 Vbeta primers (plus 13 Jbeta primers). Data came from immunoSEQ multiplex PCR; TCRdb stores just in-frame clones and leaves some out. The profile shows more than 110,000 clones, approximately 71% of them singletons. The sample consisted of PBMCs. The origin of the receptors is a woman in her forties or fifties in good health and CMV-seronegative.

The V and J genes are TRBV5-6 and TRBJ2-4; weak D call: TRBD1 (5 bases). Germline CDR1 and CDR2: SGHDT and YYEEEE. V was trimmed by 1 base and J by 2 bases, leaving 13 bases between them. The CDR3 contains 16 residues. The CDR3 region is CASSLYSGLPKNIQYF. CDR3 DNA: TGTGCCAGCAGCTTGTATTCAGGGCTTCCCAAAAACATTCAGTACTTC.

The V call is TRBV4-1, the J call TRBJ2-1, with no clear D. This CDR3 is 16 amino acids long. The germline V gene encodes CDR1 MGHRA and CDR2 YSYEKL. V lost 1 base to trimming and J lost 6 bases, with 16 bases between them. The CDR3 here is CASSQVPRELGNEQFF. Here the CDR3 DNA reads TGCGCCAGCAGCCAAGTGCCTCGCGAGCTTGGCAATGAGCAGTTCTTC.

The chain employs TRBV29-1 and TRBJ1-2; tentatively, D is TRBD1 (5 bases). This CDR3 has 12 amino acids. Trimming removed 0 bases from V and 4 bases from J, with 6 bases in between. Germline V lookup: CDR1 SQVTM, CDR2 ANQGSEA. The chain's CDR3 is CSVEEGGYGYTF. The CDR3 DNA sequence: TGCAGCGTTGAAGAGGGGGGCTATGGCTACACCTTC.

The chain carries TRBV10-3 and TRBJ1-6, with 8 bases matching TRBD1. J gave up 4 bases and V 3 bases, and 5 bases lay outside the gene matches. The CDR3 totals 16 residues. CDR1 ENHRY and CDR2 SYGVKD come from the germline V gene. In nucleotides, the CDR3 is TGTGCCATCAGTGAAAGACAGGGGAAATATAATTCACCCCTCCACTTT. It codes for CAISERQGKYNSPLHF.

The rearrangement links TRBV7-6 to TRBJ1-1, with D hard to call. Germline CDR1 SGHVS, CDR2 FNYEAQ. The CDR3 has 12 residues. The V end was cut by 6 bases, the J end by 5 bases, with 10 bases between. CDR3 sequence (DNA): TGTGCCAGCAGTACCCCGGGGACTGAAGCTTTCTTT. It encodes CASSTPGTEAFF.

The rearrangement links TRBV6-4 to TRBJ2-1; 12 positions match TRBD2. Germline CDR1 is MRHNA and CDR2 is SNTAGT. The CDR3 extends over 15 amino acids. The J segment lost 6 bases and the V segment lost 3 bases, leaving 3 bases of the junction unmatched. CDR3 coding DNA: TGTGCCAGCAGTGAGCCTAGCGGGGGGGCCAATGAGCAGTTCTTC. Its protein product is CASSEPSGGANEQFF.

The chain joins TRBV10-3 to TRBJ2-5, with D maybe TRBD2 (6 bases). V was shortened by 5 bases and J by 5 bases, with 15 bases between the two germline ends. Germline V gene sequence: CDR1 ENHRY, CDR2 SYGVKD. This CDR3 comprises 14 residues. CDR3 DNA sequence: TGTGCCATCAGTTCAAACAGCGCGGGGGAGACCCAGTACTTC. Amino acids: CAISSNSAGETQYF.

The chain has TRBV10-1 and TRBJ1-2, with 11 bases matching TRBD1. In germline, CDR1 is WNHNN, CDR2 SYGVQD (reference sequence). CDR3 length: 17 amino acids. J lost 5 bases, V lost 0 bases, and 8 bases had no gene match. The CDR3: CASSESKLGTGGYGYTF. CDR3 bases: TGCGCCAGCAGTGAGTCGAAATTAGGGACAGGGGGGTATGGCTACACCTTC.

The rearrangement uses TRBV28 and TRBJ2-7; D gene ambiguous. From germline, CDR1 is MDHEN and CDR2 SYDVKM. The CDR3 consists of 13 residues. V dropped 3 bases and J dropped 1 base, with 7 bases sitting between them. The CDR3 bases are TGTGCCAGCAGTTTCGTACTGTCCTACGAGCAGTACTTC. Translated, it gives CASSFVLSYEQYF.

The chain is built from TRBV5-4 and TRBJ2-7; 12 bases map to TRBD2. The germline V gene has CDR1 SGHNT and CDR2 YYREEE (reference sequence). The CDR3 spans 15 residues. Germline trimming cut 5 bases from V and 5 bases from J; bases unmatched to any gene: 8. The CDR3 sequence is CASSSSGGAVHEQYF. CDR3 DNA sequence: TGTGCCAGCAGTTCTAGCGGGGGGGCAGTCCACGAGCAGTACTTC. Variable domain in full (rest from reference TRBV5-4 and TRBJ2-7): ETGVTQSPTHLIKTRGQQVTLRCSSQSGHNTVSWYQQALGQGPQFIFQYYREEENGRGNFPPRFSGLQFPNYSSELNVNALELDDSALYLCASSSSGGAVHEQYFGPGTRLTVT.

This chain connects TRBV14 to TRBJ2-7, with TRBD1 matching over 7 bases. Germline assignment: CDR1 SGHDN and CDR2 FVKESK. The CDR3 extends over 15 amino acids. V lost 3 bases to trimming and J lost 6 bases; unmatched junction nucleotides: 11. This CDR3 is CASSQRRGGLTEQYF. DNA of the CDR3: TGTGCCAGCAGCCAGAGGAGAGGGGGCTTAACCGAGCAGTACTTC.

In this sample, this clone turned up a few times. The rearrangement joins TRBV7-3 to TRBJ1-2; 7 bases line up with TRBD1. Per the germline V gene, CDR1 is SGHTA and CDR2 is FQGTGA. The CDR3 totals 16 residues. With 3 bases clipped from V and 5 bases from J, the junction kept 12 bases outside the gene matches. This CDR3 is CASSLTASTGTYGYTF. DNA for the CDR3: TGTGCCAGCAGCTTGACCGCATCGACAGGGACTTATGGCTACACCTTC.

Written as DNA, the CDR3 is TGTGCCAGGGACAGGGGGAACACTGAAGCTTTCTTT. This translates into CARDRGNTEAFF. The rearrangement uses TRBV2 and TRBJ1-1; 9 bases agree with TRBD1. In germline, CDR1 is SNHLY, CDR2 FYNNEI. V shed 9 bases, J shed 1 base, and the junction held 0 bases outside the gene matches. This CDR3 has 12 residues.

The chain carries TRBV6-6 and TRBJ2-5; D is unresolved. The CDR3 spans 12 residues. Between the trimmed V and J ends, which lost 1 base and 5 bases, there was a span of 5 bases. CDR1 is MNHNY, CDR2 SVGAGI, per germline (reference sequence). The CDR3 DNA reads as TGTGCCAGCAGTTACTTCGTGGAGACCCAGTACTTC. This gives the protein CASSYFVETQYF.

This clone was detected once. The CDR3 reads CASSETSGGFLYNEQFF. The CDR3 DNA reads TGTGCCAGCAGTGAGACTAGCGGGGGGTTCTTGTACAATGAGCAGTTCTTC. The J gene is TRBJ2-1, the V gene TRBV2; 13 bases fit TRBD2. This CDR3 is built from 17 residues. Looked up from germline, CDR1 is SNHLY and CDR2 is FYNNEI. Trimming at V came to 3 bases and at J to 4 bases, leaving 6 bases not matched to a gene.

The CDR3 sequence is CASSYSMQGRNQPQHF. CDR3 sequence (DNA): TGTGCCAGCAGTTACTCGATGCAGGGCCGCAATCAGCCCCAGCATTTT. The chain carries TRBV6-6 and TRBJ1-5, with D perhaps matching TRBD1 (5 bases). This CDR3 spans 16 amino acids. Looked up from germline, CDR1 is MNHNY and CDR2 is SVGAGI (reference sequence). V was clipped by 0 bases and J by 2 bases, with 11 bases between them.

This clone was seen a handful of times. This chain links TRBV9 with TRBJ1-1; D possibly corresponds to TRBD1 (5 bases). Germline V CDR1 and CDR2: SGDLS, YYNGEE. The CDR3 extends over 13 amino acids. Trimming cost V 0 bases and J 5 bases, with 8 bases left between them. The CDR3, as DNA: TGTGCCAGCAGCGTAGCAGGGCGTACTGAAGCTTTCTTT. Translated: CASSVAGRTEAFF.

The chain carries TRBV28 and TRBJ1-5; no firm D call. V was cut by 4 bases and J by 4 bases, with 5 bases left in between. There are 12 residues in the CDR3. Germline loops: CDR1 MDHEN, CDR2 SYDVKM. Written as DNA, the CDR3 is TGTGCCAGCAGTTCCGTAAATCAGCCCCAGCATTTT. Protein: CASSSVNQPQHF.

V gene TRBV5-1 combines with J gene TRBJ2-1, with D possibly matching TRBD2 (6 bases). Germline V gene lookup returns CDR1 SGHRS and CDR2 YFSETQ. V shed 2 bases and J shed 3 bases, with 6 bases lying between them. CDR3 length: 13 residues. In nucleotides, the CDR3 is TGCGCCAGCAGCTTCGGGGGCTACAATGAGCAGTTCTTC. Translated, it gives CASSFGGYNEQFF.

The chain is built from TRBV14 and TRBJ2-1; 13 positions agree with TRBD2. This CDR3 is 17 amino acids long. Germline-derived CDR1 and CDR2 are SGHDN and FVKESK. V lost 4 bases, J lost 3 bases, and 6 bases stayed unmatched. CDR3 nucleotide sequence: TGTGCCAGCAGCCCAAGACTAGCGGGGGGAGTCTACAATGAGCAGTTCTTC. Its protein is CASSPRLAGGVYNEQFF.